The following is a TCR beta chain sequence with its context. The antigen remains unidentified. This record comes from a study of neoadjuvant anti-PD-1 for oral cavity cancer. In the study overall: Nivolumab at 3 mg/kg was mostly given biweekly, three to four doses, pre-surgery. Notes on the study in general: PBMC Gini-index clonality exceeded responders' in non-responders post-nivolumab.

Sequencing used immunoSEQ multiplex PCR; TCRdb keeps in-frame clones, though not all of them. Of about 72,000 clones in the sample, around 83% were seen once. The length of the CDR3 is 15 residues. With V trimmed by 3 bases and J by 4 bases, 9 bases remained unmatched. Per the germline V gene, CDR1 is MNHNS and CDR2 is SASEGT. These newly diagnosed stage II-IVA oral cavity squamous cell carcinoma patients had no prior systemic or radiation treatment. The receptor was derived from a person aged 35-79 years with oral cavity squamous cell carcinoma. The sample in question was PBMCs, obtained before nivolumab (anti-PD-1) treatment. J is TRBJ2-7 and V is TRBV6-1; TRBD2 agrees at 7 bases. The CDR3 coding sequence is TGTGCCAGCAGTGATATAGGGAGGGCCAGGTACGAGCAGTACTTC. This encodes CASSDIGRARYEQYF.